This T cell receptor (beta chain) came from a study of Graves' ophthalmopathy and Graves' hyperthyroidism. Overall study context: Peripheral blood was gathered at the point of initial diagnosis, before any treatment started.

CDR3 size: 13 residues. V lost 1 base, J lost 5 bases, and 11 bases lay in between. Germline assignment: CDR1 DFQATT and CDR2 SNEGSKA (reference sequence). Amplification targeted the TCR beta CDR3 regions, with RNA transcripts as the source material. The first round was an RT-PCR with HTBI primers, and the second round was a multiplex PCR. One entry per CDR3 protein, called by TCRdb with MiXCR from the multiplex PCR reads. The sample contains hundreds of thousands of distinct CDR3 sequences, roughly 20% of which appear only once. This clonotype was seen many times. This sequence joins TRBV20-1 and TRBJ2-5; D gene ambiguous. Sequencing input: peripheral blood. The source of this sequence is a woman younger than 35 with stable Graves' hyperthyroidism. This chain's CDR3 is CSARVARRETQYF. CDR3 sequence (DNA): TGCAGTGCTAGAGTGGCCAGGCGGGAGACCCAGTACTTC.